The clone carrying this T cell receptor (beta chain) was recorded at least ten times. The antigen is not known. The data were taken from a study of post-analysis software for immune sequencing data. The study's findings and limits: TRBV segments more frequent in patients than in controls numbered roughly 5 and included TRBV5-6, TRBV5-1 and TRBV20-1. Significantly lower normalized Chao1 diversity was found in patients with multiple sclerosis relative to controls. F measure showed strong co-clustering of same-batch samples.

CDR1 is SNHLY, CDR2 FYNNEI, per germline. The CDR3 covers 12 residues. Trimming pared 1 base from V and 4 bases from J, leaving 4 bases between. The authors incorporated unique molecular identifiers into the TCR beta cDNA libraries. TCRdb used MiXCR to reprocess the PCR reads, holding one entry per CDR3 protein. Here the sample spans roughly 200,000 distinct CDR3 sequences, 29% being singletons. The sequence was obtained from a girl aged 2-17 years with multiple sclerosis. This rearrangement joins TRBV2 to TRBJ2-5, with D unclear. Source material: blood. Here the CDR3 DNA reads TGTGCCAGCAGTGAAGAGCGAGAGACCCAGTACTTC. This codes for CASSEERETQYF.